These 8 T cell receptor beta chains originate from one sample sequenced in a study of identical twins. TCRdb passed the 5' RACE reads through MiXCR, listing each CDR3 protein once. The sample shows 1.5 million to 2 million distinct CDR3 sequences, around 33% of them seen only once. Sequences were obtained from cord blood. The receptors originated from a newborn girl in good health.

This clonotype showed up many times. The CDR3 spells CASSLEASDYEQYF. In nucleotides, the CDR3 is TGTGCCAGCAGCCTCGAGGCTAGCGACTACGAGCAGTACTTC. The chain recombines TRBV7-2 with TRBJ2-7, with D possibly TRBD2 on 6 matching bases. The CDR3 consists of 14 residues. Trimming shortened V by 5 bases and J by 3 bases, and 14 bases separated the two germline ends. Germline V gene lookup returns CDR1 SGHTA and CDR2 FQGNSA.

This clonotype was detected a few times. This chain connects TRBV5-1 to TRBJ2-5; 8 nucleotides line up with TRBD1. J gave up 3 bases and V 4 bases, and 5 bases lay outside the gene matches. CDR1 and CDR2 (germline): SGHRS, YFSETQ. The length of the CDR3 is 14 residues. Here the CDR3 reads CASSQGQVKETQYF. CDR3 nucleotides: TGCGCCAGCAGCCAGGGACAGGTTAAAGAGACCCAGTACTTC.

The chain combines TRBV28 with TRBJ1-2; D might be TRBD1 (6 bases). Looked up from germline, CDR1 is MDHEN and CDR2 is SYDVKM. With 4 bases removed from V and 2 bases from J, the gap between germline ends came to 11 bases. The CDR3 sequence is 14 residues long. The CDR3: CASSSGRGNYGYTF. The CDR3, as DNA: TGTGCCAGCAGTTCTGGCAGGGGAAACTATGGCTACACCTTC.

The CDR3 here is CASSGAGFNEKLFF. As DNA, the CDR3 is TGTGCCAGCAGCGGCGCAGGGTTTAATGAAAAACTGTTTTTT. The rearrangement links TRBV9 to TRBJ1-4, with D tentatively TRBD1 (5 bases). CDR3 length: 14 amino acids. V was pared by 3 bases and J by 4 bases, with 10 bases between. The germline V gene encodes CDR1 SGDLS and CDR2 YYNGEE. The full variable domain, its missing parts supplied by reference TRBV9 and TRBJ1-4, is DSGVTQTPKHLITATGQRVTLRCSPRSGDLSVYWYQQSLDQGLQFLIQYYNGEERAKGNILERFSAQQFPDLHSELNLSSLELGDSALYFCASSGAGFNEKLFFGSGTQLSVL.

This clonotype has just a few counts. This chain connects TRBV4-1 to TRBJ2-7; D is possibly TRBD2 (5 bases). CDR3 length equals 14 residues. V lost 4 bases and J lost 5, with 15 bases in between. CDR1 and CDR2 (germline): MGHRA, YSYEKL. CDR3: CASSPTRARDEQYF. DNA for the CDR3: TGCGCCAGCAGCCCCACTAGGGCAAGGGACGAGCAGTACTTC.

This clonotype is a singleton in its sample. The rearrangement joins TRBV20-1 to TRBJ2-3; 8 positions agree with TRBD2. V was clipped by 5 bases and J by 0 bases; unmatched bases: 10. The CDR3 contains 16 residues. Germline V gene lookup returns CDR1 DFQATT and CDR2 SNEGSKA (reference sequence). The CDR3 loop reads CSAPPGGAASTDTQYF. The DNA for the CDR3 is TGCAGTGCTCCCCCGGGGGGGGCGGCTAGCACAGATACGCAGTATTTT.

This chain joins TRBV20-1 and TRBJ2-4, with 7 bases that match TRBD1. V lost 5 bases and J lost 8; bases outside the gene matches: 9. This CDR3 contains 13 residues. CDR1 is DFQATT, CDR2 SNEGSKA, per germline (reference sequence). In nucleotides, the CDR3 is TGCAGTGCTCCTCGACAGGGTGGCGACATTCAGTACTTC. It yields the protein CSAPRQGGDIQYF.

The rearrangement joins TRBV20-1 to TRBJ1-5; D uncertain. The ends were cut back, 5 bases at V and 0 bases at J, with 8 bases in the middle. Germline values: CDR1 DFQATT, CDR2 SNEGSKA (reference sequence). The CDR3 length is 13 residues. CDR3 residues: CSAGQDSNQPQHF. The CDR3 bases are TGCAGTGCTGGCCAAGATAGCAATCAGCCCCAGCATTTT.